This T cell receptor beta chain was sequenced during a study of human T cells and chemical hapten exposure. Stated time point: pre-sensitization, week 0. The treatment was: therapeutic diphenylcyclopropenone sensitization with weekly scalp DPC. As handled by the study authors: Per sample, the median was around 100,000 TCRs, with values from about 24,000 to 680,000. MiXCR, run by TCRdb on the RACE reads, gives a single entry per CDR3 protein. The V and J calls were determined by TCRdb, not by the authors. In the table there are around 120,000 distinct CDR3 sequences, roughly 14% of which are singletons. Germline CDR1 and CDR2: LGHNA and YSLEER. The CDR3 has 17 residues. The J segment lost 6 bases and the V segment lost 0 bases, leaving 9 bases of the junction unmatched.

The sample consisted of whole blood, taken in connection with sensitization to the hapten diphenylcyclopropenone (DPC). The receptor was isolated from a woman younger than 35 with alopecia areata. Some clones in this sample may be carry-over from other donors' samples. V and J are TRBV4-3 and TRBJ1-5, with 9 bases matching TRBD1. Written as DNA, the CDR3 is TGCGCCAGCAGCCAAGATCCGGGACAGGGCTGGAGTCAGCCCCAGCATTTT. Protein product: CASSQDPGQGWSQPQHF.